Listed below are T cell receptor beta chains from one sample, sequenced in a study of cytomegalovirus exposure and HLA in healthy donors. The protocol was immunoSEQ multiplex PCR, while the TCRdb copy is restricted to in-frame clones and leaves out a portion. The data contain 150,000 to 200,000 clones, roughly four fifths of them singletons. The sample taken for sequencing was PBMCs. The receptors were gathered from a man aged 45 to 65 in good health and CMV-seropositive. CDR3s include the opening cysteine and the closing phenylalanine or tryptophan. D genes are given only for firm matches. Rows may omit the clone size; those that give it use once, few, many or a size class.

d_call | j_call | v_call | clone_size | cdr3_nt | cdr3_aa
TRBD1 | TRBJ1-1 | TRBV7-8 | NA | TGTGCCAGCAGCTCGGACAGGGGAGGCGGTTCGACCATGAACACTGAAGCTTTCTTT | CASSSDRGGGSTMNTEAFF
TRBD1 | TRBJ1-1 | TRBV28 | NA | TGTGCCAGCAGTAGACCTATTATAACAGGGGAAGTATACACTGAAGCTTTCTTT | CASSRPIITGEVYTEAFF
NA | TRBJ2-7 | TRBV5-6 | NA | TGTGCCAGCAGCTCCTTATCCTACGAGCAGTACTTC | CASSSLSYEQYF
TRBD1 | TRBJ1-2 | TRBV30 | NA | TGTGCCTGGAGTGTCCAGGGGGCATTTGGATATGGCTACACCTTC | CAWSVQGAFGYGYTF
TRBD1 | TRBJ1-5 | TRBV4-1 | NA | TGCGCCAGCAGCCAAGGACAGGGAAATCAGCCCCAGCATTTT | CASSQGQGNQPQHF
NA | TRBJ1-4 | TRBV28 | NA | TGTGCCAGCAAATTGATCAGAGGGGAAAAACTGTTTTTT | CASKLIRGEKLFF
TRBD1 | TRBJ1-2 | TRBV29-1 | NA | TGCAGCGTCAGCGGGACAGGGCGCAATGGCTACACCTTC | CSVSGTGRNGYTF
NA | TRBJ2-3 | TRBV27 | NA | TGTGCCAGCAGTTTCTTCGAGCTTGATACGCAGTATTTT | CASSFFELDTQYF
NA | TRBJ1-3 | TRBV11-2 | NA | TGTGCCAGCAGCCCGGGGGGTCACTCTGGAAACACCATATATTTT | CASSPGGHSGNTIYF
TRBD1 | TRBJ1-1 | TRBV27 | once | TGTGCCAGCAGCGCACCAATCCGGACAGGGATGAACACTGAAGCTTTCTTT | CASSAPIRTGMNTEAFF
TRBD2 | TRBJ2-7 | TRBV6-4 | NA | TGTGCCAGCAATGGACTAGCGGAGAGGTACGAGCAGTACTTC | CASNGLAERYEQYF
NA | TRBJ1-4 | TRBV6-5 | NA | TGTGCCAGCAGTTACTCCCGAACTAATGAAAAACTGTTTTTT | CASSYSRTNEKLFF